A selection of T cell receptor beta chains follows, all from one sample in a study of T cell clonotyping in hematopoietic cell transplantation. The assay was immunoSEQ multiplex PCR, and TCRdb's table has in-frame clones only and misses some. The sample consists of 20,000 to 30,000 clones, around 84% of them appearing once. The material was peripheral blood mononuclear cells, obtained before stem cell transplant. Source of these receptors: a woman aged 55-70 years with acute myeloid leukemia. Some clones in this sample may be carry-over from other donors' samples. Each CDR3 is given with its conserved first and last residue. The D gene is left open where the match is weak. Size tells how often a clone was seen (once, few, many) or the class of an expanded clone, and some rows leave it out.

TGTGCCAGCAGCCCCGGGGACAGGGAGACCGGGGAGCTGTTTTTT CASSPGDRETGELFF TRBJ2-2 TRBV6-4 NA TRBD1
TGTGCCAGCAGCTTAGGCGTAGGTGGAAGGACCCAGTACTTC CASSLGVGGRTQYF TRBJ2-5 TRBV7-2 NA NA
TGTGCCAGCAGCCGCTATGTTGACAATCAGCCCCAGCATTTT CASSRYVDNQPQHF TRBJ1-5 TRBV6-5 NA NA
TGTGCCAGTAGTTTGACAGGGTCGGGGAATGAGCAGTTCTTC CASSLTGSGNEQFF TRBJ2-1 TRBV19 few TRBD1
TGTGCCAGCAGTTTAAGGGATGAAAAACTGTTTTTT CASSLRDEKLFF TRBJ1-4 TRBV28 NA NA
TGTGCCAGCAGCGGACAAGGAAACACCATATATTTT CASSGQGNTIYF TRBJ1-3 TRBV11-3 NA NA
TGTGCCAGCAGTGACTCAGATCGTGGGCAGTATTTT CASSDSDRGQYF TRBJ2-3 TRBV6-1 once NA
TGTGCCAGCAGTTTTCTGGGGGACACTGAAGCTTTCTTT CASSFLGDTEAFF TRBJ1-1 TRBV27 NA NA
TGTGCCAGTCAAGAGACTAACAATGAGCAGTTCTTC CASQETNNEQFF TRBJ2-1 TRBV11-2 NA NA
TGTGCCGGGACTAGCGGCTCCTACGAGCAGTACTTC CAGTSGSYEQYF TRBJ2-7 TRBV2 NA TRBD2
TGTGCCAGCAGCGTCTGGGCTTACGGGAGAGAGACCCAGTACTTC CASSVWAYGRETQYF TRBJ2-5 TRBV9 NA NA
TGTGCCAGCAGCCTCTCGCTGGCTAATGAAAAACTGTTTTTT CASSLSLANEKLFF TRBJ1-4 TRBV7-2 once NA
TGTGCCAGCAGAGGGACAGGGGGCTACTATGGCTACACCTTC CASRGTGGYYGYTF TRBJ1-2 TRBV2 once TRBD1
TGTGCCAGCAGCTTAGATGCGGGACAGGGGAACACTGAAGCTTTCTTT CASSLDAGQGNTEAFF TRBJ1-1 TRBV7-9 NA TRBD1
TGTGCCAGCAGCCCGGGACAGGGGGCGAGTGAGCAGTTCTTC CASSPGQGASEQFF TRBJ2-1 TRBV5-4 NA TRBD1
TGTGCCAGCAGTGACGGGCAGGGTTCAGATACGCAGTATTTT CASSDGQGSDTQYF TRBJ2-3 TRBV6-4 NA NA
TGTGCCAGCAGGGACACCTCCTACAATGAGCAGTTCTTC CASRDTSYNEQFF TRBJ2-1 TRBV6-6 NA NA
TGTGCCAGCAGCGCTCACAGTTCCACCGGGGAGCTGTTTTTT CASSAHSSTGELFF TRBJ2-2 TRBV9 NA NA
TGTGCCAGCAGTGTCGGGACAGGGGGGAGCACAGATACGCAGTATTTT CASSVGTGGSTDTQYF TRBJ2-3 TRBV6-4 few TRBD1
TGTGCCAGCAGTGACTCTGCTGAGGGCCGTGAGCAGTTCTTC CASSDSAEGREQFF TRBJ2-1 TRBV6-4 NA NA
TGTGCCAGCAGCTTAGAAAGGGCAGAGACCCAGTACTTC CASSLERAETQYF TRBJ2-5 TRBV11-2 NA NA
TGTGCCAGCAGCCGGACAGTCTACGAGCAGTACTTC CASSRTVYEQYF TRBJ2-7 TRBV5-6 NA NA
TGTGCCAGCAGCTTAAGCCCAGGACTAGCGGGAGAGCAGTACTTC CASSLSPGLAGEQYF TRBJ2-7 TRBV7-3 once TRBD2
TGTGCCATCAGTGAGGGTTCGGCGGACACTAACTATGGCTACACCTTC CAISEGSADTNYGYTF TRBJ1-2 TRBV10-3 few NA
TGTGCCAGTAGTGGACAGGGGGCACGGCAGCCCCAGCATTTT CASSGQGARQPQHF TRBJ1-5 TRBV19 NA TRBD1
TGTGCCAGCAGCGAAAGGGGGAAGCTCACTGGAAACACCATATATTTT CASSERGKLTGNTIYF TRBJ1-3 TRBV7-2 NA NA
TGTGCCAGCAGAACGGGGAGACAGGGGGACACGCAGTATTTT CASRTGRQGDTQYF TRBJ2-3 TRBV6-6 NA TRBD1
TGTGCCAGCATGGAGCCGGACCGGGGGCGGGAAGCTTTCTTT CASMEPDRGREAFF TRBJ1-1 TRBV2 medium-sized NA
TGTGCCAGTATCCACACCTACGGTAATGAAAAACTGTTTTTT CASIHTYGNEKLFF TRBJ1-4 TRBV19 NA NA